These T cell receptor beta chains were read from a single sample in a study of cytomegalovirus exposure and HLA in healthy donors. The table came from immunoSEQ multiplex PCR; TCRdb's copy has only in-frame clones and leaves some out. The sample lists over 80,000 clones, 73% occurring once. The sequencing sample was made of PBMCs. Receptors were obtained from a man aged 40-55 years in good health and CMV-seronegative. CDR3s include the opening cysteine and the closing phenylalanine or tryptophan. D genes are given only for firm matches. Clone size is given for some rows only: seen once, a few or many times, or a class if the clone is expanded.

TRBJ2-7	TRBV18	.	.	TGTGCCAGCTCACCGGGCACGTCCTACGAGCAGTACTTC	CASSPGTSYEQYF
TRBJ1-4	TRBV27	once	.	TGTGCCAGCAGTTCCCTACAGGTGGAGGGATATAATGAAAAACTGTTTTTT	CASSSLQVEGYNEKLFF
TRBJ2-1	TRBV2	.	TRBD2	TGTGCCAGCAGTGTCCTAGCGGGGGGGTCCGCTGAGCAGTTCTTC	CASSVLAGGSAEQFF
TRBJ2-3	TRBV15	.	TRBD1	TGTGCCACCAGCAGAGATCGGAGACAGGGGTTATCAGATACGCAGTATTTT	CATSRDRRQGLSDTQYF
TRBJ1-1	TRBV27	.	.	TGTGCCAGCAGGCCTTACCGGGGGGAAGCTTTCTTT	CASRPYRGEAFF
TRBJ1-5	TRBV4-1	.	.	TGCGCCAGCAGCCGACCTAGAAGGAACCTATATAGCAATCAGCCCCAGCATTTT	CASSRPRRNLYSNQPQHF
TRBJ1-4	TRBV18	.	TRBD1	TGTGCCAGCTCAATATGGACAGGTGCAACTAATGAAAAACTGTTTTTT	CASSIWTGATNEKLFF
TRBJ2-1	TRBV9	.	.	TGTGCCAGCAGCGTAGGTATAGAGTTTGAGCAGTTCTTC	CASSVGIEFEQFF
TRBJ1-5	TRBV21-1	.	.	TGTGCCAGCAGCATGGTCGACAGGGAGAGCAATCAGCCCCAGCATTTT	CASSMVDRESNQPQHF
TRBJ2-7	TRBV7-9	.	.	TGTGCCAGCAGCCCTCTGGGGACTTTTCACTACGAGCAGTACTTC	CASSPLGTFHYEQYF
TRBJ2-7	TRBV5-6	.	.	TGTGCCAGCAGCTTAGGGACAACCTACGAGCAGTACTTC	CASSLGTTYEQYF
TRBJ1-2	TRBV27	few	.	TGTGCCAGCAGTTTATCAGTGGGAGATATCTATGGCTACACCTTC	CASSLSVGDIYGYTF
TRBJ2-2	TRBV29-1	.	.	TGCAGCGTTGTAAACACCGGGGAGCTGTTTTTT	CSVVNTGELFF
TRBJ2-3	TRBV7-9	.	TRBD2	TGTGCCAGCAGCTTAGGGGTGCGGGGGGCTCGCACAGATACGCAGTATTTT	CASSLGVRGARTDTQYF
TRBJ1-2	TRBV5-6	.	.	TGTGCCAGCAGCTTGGGGACTCCCTTTTTTGGCTACACCTTC	CASSLGTPFFGYTF
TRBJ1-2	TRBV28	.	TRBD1	TGTGCCAGCAGGCGAGGGGGCGGTATAATTGGCTACACCTTC	CASRRGGGIIGYTF
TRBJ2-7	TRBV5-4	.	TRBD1	TGTGCCAGCAGCGAGGGACAGGTCTACGAGCAGTACTTC	CASSEGQVYEQYF
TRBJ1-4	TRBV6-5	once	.	TGTGCCAGCAGTTACCAAGGGGAAGGGGAACTGTTTTTT	CASSYQGEGELFF
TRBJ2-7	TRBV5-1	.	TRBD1	TGCGCCAGCAAAATACGGACAGGAAACTACGAGCAGTACTTC	CASKIRTGNYEQYF
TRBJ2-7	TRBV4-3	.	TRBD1	TGCGCCAGCAGCCGACTCCTCGGACAGGGGGCGGACTCGTCCTACGAGCAGTACTTC	CASSRLLGQGADSSYEQYF
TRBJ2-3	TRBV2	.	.	TGTGCCAGCAGTCTGCAGGGAGGTGGAGATACGCAGTATTTT	CASSLQGGGDTQYF
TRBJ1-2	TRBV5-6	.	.	TGTGCCAGCAGGTTAAGGTCGTCAGGGTTCTATGGCTACACCTTC	CASRLRSSGFYGYTF
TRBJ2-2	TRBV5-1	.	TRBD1	TGCGCCAGCAGCTTACAGGGGGCTAGGAACACCGGGGAGCTGTTTTTT	CASSLQGARNTGELFF
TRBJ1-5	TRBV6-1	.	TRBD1	TGTGCCAGCAGGTACAGGGGAGGTCAGCCCCAGCATTTT	CASRYRGGQPQHF
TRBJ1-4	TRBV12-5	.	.	TGTGCTAGTGGTCCGACAGGATCAGCTAATGAAAAACTGTTTTTT	CASGPTGSANEKLFF
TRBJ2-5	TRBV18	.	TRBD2	TGTGCCAGCTCACCTAGCGGGGGTGTAGAGACCCAGTACTTC	CASSPSGGVETQYF
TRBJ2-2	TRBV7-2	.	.	TGTGCCAGCAGCTTAGCGGGACTGAACACCGGGGAGCTGTTTTTT	CASSLAGLNTGELFF
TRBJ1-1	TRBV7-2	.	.	TGTGCCAGCAGCTTAGTGGGGCTGAACACTGAAGCTTTCTTT	CASSLVGLNTEAFF
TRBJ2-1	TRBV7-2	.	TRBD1	TGTGCCAGCAGCCCGAGGACAGGGGATGAGCAGTTCTTC	CASSPRTGDEQFF
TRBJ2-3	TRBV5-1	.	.	TGCGCCAGCAGCGTGGAGCGGAGTCGAGATACGCAGTATTTT	CASSVERSRDTQYF
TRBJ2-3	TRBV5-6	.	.	TGTGCCAGCAGCTTGGGGGCTACCCACTTGGAAACGCAGTATTTT	CASSLGATHLETQYF
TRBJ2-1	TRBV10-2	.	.	TGCGCCAGCGCCTCTCTATATGGTAGGGGGGGCAATCTCCTAAATGAGCAGTTCTTC	CASASLYGRGGNLLNEQFF